The 2 T cell receptor beta chains below all came from one sample that was sequenced in a study of Graves' ophthalmopathy and Graves' hyperthyroidism. Investigators amplified TCR beta CDR3 regions from RNA transcripts. HTBI-primed first-round RT-PCR preceded second-round multiplex PCR. TCRdb processed the multiplex PCR reads anew with MiXCR; each CDR3 protein has one entry. The sample includes about 230,000 distinct CDR3 sequences, around 45% of them seen just once. Specimen: peripheral blood. The receptors here all came from an adult man with Graves' ophthalmopathy.

In its sample, this clonotype was seen a few times. The V gene is TRBV5-8, the J gene TRBJ1-2, with 9 bases fitting TRBD1. V trimming: 1 base; J trimming: 6 bases; junction bases outside the gene matches: 7. Germline-derived CDR1 and CDR2 are SGHTS and YDEGEE. The CDR3 has 15 residues. CDR3 amino acids: CASSLHTGTGNGYTF. The CDR3 coding sequence is TGTGCCAGCAGCTTGCATACCGGGACAGGGAATGGCTACACCTTC.

The chain links TRBV15 to TRBJ2-5; TRBD2 matches 8 bases. J gave up 2 bases and V 3 bases, and 11 bases lay outside the gene matches. The CDR3 covers 17 residues. From germline, CDR1 is LNHNV and CDR2 YYDKDF (reference sequence). The CDR3 loop is CATSRDLIAGRQETQYF. CDR3 coding DNA: TGTGCCACCAGCAGGGACCTAATAGCGGGAAGGCAAGAGACCCAGTACTTC.